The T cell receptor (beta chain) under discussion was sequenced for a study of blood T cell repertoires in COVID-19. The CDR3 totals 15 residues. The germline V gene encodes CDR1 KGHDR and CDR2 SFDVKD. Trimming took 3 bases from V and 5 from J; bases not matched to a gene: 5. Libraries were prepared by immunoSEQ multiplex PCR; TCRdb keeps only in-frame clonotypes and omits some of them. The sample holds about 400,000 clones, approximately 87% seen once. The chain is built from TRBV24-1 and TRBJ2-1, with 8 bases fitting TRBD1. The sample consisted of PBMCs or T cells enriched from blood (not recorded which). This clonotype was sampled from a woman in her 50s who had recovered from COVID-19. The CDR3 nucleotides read TGTGCCACCAGTGATCCGCGACAGGGGAACAATGAGCAGTTCTTC. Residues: CATSDPRQGNNEQFF.